This entry lists 3 T cell receptor beta chains sequenced from one sample in a study of CD8 T cells in Susac syndrome. Random hexamers were used to reverse transcribe roughly 0.5 to 1 ug of RNA. In TCRdb, the immunoSEQ multiplex PCR reads were re-called with MiXCR into one record per CDR3 protein. This table has about 2,600 distinct CDR3 sequences, under 75% appearing once. The study defined memory subsets for TEMRA sorting by CD27 and CD45RA staining. The material sequenced was CD8+ TEMRA cells from PBMCs. Stated subset: FACS-sorted terminally differentiated effector memory CD8+ T cells re-expressing CD45RA (CD8+ TEMRA). These TCRs come from a human donor with Susac syndrome.

This clonotype has only one observation. The CDR3 DNA sequence: TGTGCCAGCAGCTGGGGGAGTTGGACTAGCGGGAGTGGAGATACGCAGTATTTT. It yields the protein CASSWGSWTSGSGDTQYF. The chain carries TRBV5-8 and TRBJ2-3; TRBD2 matches at 13 bases. Germline CDR1 SGHTS, CDR2 YDEGEE. The CDR3 runs to 18 residues. The J segment lost 5 bases and the V segment lost 3 bases, leaving 12 bases of the junction unmatched.

The V gene is TRBV7-2, the J gene TRBJ1-6; weak D call: TRBD1 (5 bases). In germline, CDR1 is SGHTA, CDR2 FQGNSA. The CDR3 runs to 16 residues. The V gene lost 4 bases and the J gene lost 3 bases, with 13 bases spanning the gap. The CDR3 is CASSSQGILYNSPLHF. The CDR3 DNA follows: TGTGCCAGCAGCTCTCAGGGTATCCTCTATAATTCACCCCTCCACTTT.

This clonotype was seen more than once but under ten times. The chain has TRBV7-8 and TRBJ2-5, with TRBD2 as a possible D gene (5 bases). Trimming shortened V by 5 bases and J by 5 bases, and 12 bases separated the two germline ends. Germline V gene data show CDR1 as SGHVS and CDR2 as FQNEAQ. This CDR3 has 13 amino acids. This chain's CDR3 is CASSPGERETQYF. The CDR3 DNA reads as TGTGCCAGCAGCCCCGGGGAGCGGGAGACCCAGTACTTC.